A single sample gave rise to the 27 T cell receptor beta chains below, sequenced in a study of siplizumab effects on memory and regulatory T cells. Libraries were prepared by immunoSEQ multiplex PCR; TCRdb keeps only in-frame clonotypes and omits some of them. The repertoire consists of approximately 100,000 clones, with over 85% occurring once and the leading ten covering under 0.2%. Sequencing was done on a sample of non-Treg CD4+ T cells sorted from blood. The source is a human donor in good health.

The chain uses TRBV5-5 and TRBJ2-7; D remains ambiguous. V gave up 2 bases and J gave up 0 bases, with 12 bases separating them. CDR3 length equals 15 residues. Germline-derived CDR1 and CDR2 are SGHKS and YYEKEE (reference sequence). Here the CDR3 DNA reads TGTGCCAGCAGCTTTAGTAGTATAAGCTCCTACGAGCAGTACTTC. This translates into CASSFSSISSYEQYF.

V is TRBV5-4 and J is TRBJ2-7; TRBD2 agrees at 12 bases. J was trimmed by 5 bases and V by 2 bases; bases with no gene match: 5. In germline, CDR1 is SGHNT, CDR2 YYREEE (reference sequence). There are 15 residues in the CDR3. The CDR3 is CASSLGLAGNNEQYF. As DNA, the CDR3 is TGTGCCAGCAGCTTAGGACTAGCGGGGAACAACGAGCAGTACTTC.

This clone appeared once. The chain combines TRBV7-6 with TRBJ2-3, with unresolved D. Germline assignment: CDR1 SGHVS and CDR2 FNYEAQ. V lost 4 bases and J 0 bases, leaving 20 bases between the germline ends. The CDR3 spans 18 residues. Written as DNA, the CDR3 is TGTGCCAGCAGCTCGATACCGATGGGAACTTCTAGCACAGATACGCAGTATTTT. It specifies CASSSIPMGTSSTDTQYF.

CDR3 DNA sequence: TGTGCCTGGAGTATAGGGCAGTACAATGAGCAGTTCTTC. This codes for CAWSIGQYNEQFF. The rearrangement uses TRBV30 and TRBJ2-1; D not certain. This CDR3 is built from 13 residues. CDR1 and CDR2 from the germline V gene are GTSNPN and SVGIG (reference sequence). The V end was cut by 2 bases, the J end by 4 bases, with 9 bases between.

J is TRBJ2-7 and V is TRBV10-2; the D is unclear. The V end was cut by 4 bases, the J end by 2 bases, with 6 bases between. The CDR3 runs to 12 residues. Germline V gene lookup returns CDR1 WSHSY and CDR2 SAAADI. For the CDR3, the DNA is TGCGCCAGCAGTGTCACTACCTACGAGCAGTACTTC. This translates into CASSVTTYEQYF.

V gene TRBV6-5 combines with J gene TRBJ2-1; tentatively, D is TRBD1 (5 bases). Trimming cost V 8 bases and J 6 bases, with 17 bases left between them. CDR1 MNHEY and CDR2 SVGAGI come from the germline V gene. There are 14 residues in the CDR3. The CDR3 coding sequence is TGTGCCAGCGGGTCTATGTTGGGGCTCAATGAGCAGTTCTTC. The encoded protein is CASGSMLGLNEQFF.

This chain links TRBV5-4 with TRBJ1-2; D not resolved. Germline CDR1 SGHNT, CDR2 YYREEE (reference sequence). The CDR3 has 14 amino acids. Trimming left V 1 base short and J 8 bases short, with 15 bases between. The CDR3 coding sequence is TGTGCCAGCAGCTTGTTGGCTGCGGAAGGGGGCTACACCTTC. It yields the protein CASSLLAAEGGYTF. Full variable domain (missing parts from reference TRBV5-4 and TRBJ1-2): ETGVTQSPTHLIKTRGQQVTLRCSSQSGHNTVSWYQQALGQGPQFIFQYYREEENGRGNFPPRFSGLQFPNYSSELNVNALELDDSALYLCASSLLAAEGGYTFGSGTRLTVV.

V gene TRBV15 combines with J gene TRBJ1-1; D might be TRBD1 (5 bases). Looked up from germline, CDR1 is LNHNV and CDR2 is YYDKDF (reference sequence). CDR3 length: 15 residues. V gave up 0 bases and J gave up 2 bases, with 10 bases separating them. The CDR3 nucleotides are TGTGCCACCAGCAGAGATGGGGGGGGAAACACTGAAGCTTTCTTT. Its translation: CATSRDGGGNTEAFF.

The CDR3 bases are TGCGCCAGCGGGGGACATTGGGGGACTGAAGCTTTCTTT. As protein: CASGGHWGTEAFF. V is TRBV5-1 and J is TRBJ1-1; weak D call: TRBD1 (6 bases). The V end lost 7 bases, the J end lost 5 bases, and 15 bases lay between the germline ends. Germline CDR1 reads SGHRS; CDR2 reads YFSETQ. CDR3 length: 13 amino acids.

This chain links TRBV7-9 with TRBJ2-1, with D perhaps TRBD1 or TRBD2 (5 bases each). V was cut by 3 bases and J by 6 bases, with 12 bases left in between. CDR1 SEHNR and CDR2 FQNEAQ come from the germline V gene (reference sequence). CDR3 length: 14 residues. This CDR3 is CASSFGAWFNEQFF. The CDR3 region has the DNA TGTGCCAGCAGCTTCGGGGCATGGTTCAATGAGCAGTTCTTC.

There are a few counts of this clone. V and J are TRBV6-6 and TRBJ2-7, with D unresolved. CDR1 and CDR2 from the germline V gene are MNHNY and SVGAGI (reference sequence). Between the trimmed V and J ends, which lost 2 bases and 1 base, there was a span of 6 bases. The CDR3 consists of 13 residues. The CDR3 DNA is TGTGCCAGCAGTTACGGGCAGTCCTACGAGCAGTACTTC. Translated: CASSYGQSYEQYF.

The J gene is TRBJ2-1, the V gene TRBV2; D possibly corresponds to TRBD2 (6 bases). CDR1 and CDR2 from the germline V gene are SNHLY and FYNNEI. Trimming shortened V by 8 bases and J by 6 bases, and 17 bases separated the two germline ends. This CDR3 is built from 14 residues. CDR3 region: CASHGGVKFNEQFF. As DNA, the CDR3 is TGTGCCAGCCACGGGGGAGTAAAGTTCAATGAGCAGTTCTTC.

The chain has TRBV11-2 and TRBJ1-2, with unresolved D. V lost 4 bases to trimming and J lost 0 bases, with 15 bases between them. This CDR3 has 16 amino acids. CDR1 is SGHAT, CDR2 FQNNGV, per germline. This chain's CDR3 is CASSSSGGLANYGYTF. CDR3 nucleotides: TGTGCCAGCAGCTCCTCCGGTGGCCTGGCTAACTATGGCTACACCTTC.

Only one count was recorded for this clone. This rearrangement joins TRBV19 to TRBJ1-2; possibly TRBD1 for D (5 bases). The V end lost 6 bases, the J end lost 4 bases, and 9 bases lay between the germline ends. The CDR3 consists of 12 residues. Germline values: CDR1 LNHDA, CDR2 SQIVND (reference sequence). The CDR3 nucleotides read TGTGCCAGTAGCCCCGGGGGCTATGGCTACACCTTC. Protein product: CASSPGGYGYTF.

The gene calls are TRBV7-9 and TRBJ1-2; tentatively, D is TRBD1 (5 bases). Per germline, CDR1 SEHNR and CDR2 FQNEAQ (reference sequence). Trimming shortened V by 8 bases and J by 0 bases, and 13 bases separated the two germline ends. This CDR3 comprises 14 residues. DNA of the CDR3: TGTGCCAGCCGGCGGCAGGGAACTAACTATGGCTACACCTTC. Translating it yields CASRRQGTNYGYTF. Looking up the rest from reference TRBV7-9 and TRBJ1-2 gives the full variable domain: DTGVSQNPRHKITKRGQNVTFRCDPISEHNRLYWYRQTLGQGPEFLTYFQNEAQLEKSRLLSDRFSAERPKGSFSTLEIQRTEQGDSAMYLCASRRQGTNYGYTFGSGTRLTVV.

This sequence joins TRBV6-5 and TRBJ2-4; TRBD1 matches 10 bases. Per germline, CDR1 MNHEY and CDR2 SVGAGI. Germline trimming cut 5 bases from V and 5 bases from J; bases unmatched to any gene: 6. The CDR3 totals 15 residues. The DNA for the CDR3 is TGTGCCAGCAGTCGGACAGGGGGGACGGAAAACATTCAGTACTTC. Protein: CASSRTGGTENIQYF.

CDR3 nucleotides: TGTGCCAGCTCAGCACAGGGGGCAGGTGGAAACACCATATATTTT. Encoded protein: CASSAQGAGGNTIYF. The chain has TRBV18 and TRBJ1-3; 9 nucleotides match TRBD1. Looked up from germline, CDR1 is KGHSH and CDR2 is LQKENI. The ends lost 5 bases at V and 3 bases at J; junction bases unmatched: 5. CDR3 length: 15 amino acids.

The genes are TRBV2 and TRBJ2-2, with a tentative D call TRBD1 (6 bases). CDR1 is SNHLY, CDR2 FYNNEI, per germline. Trimming took off 5 bases at V and 6 bases at J, with 16 bases between the two ends. The CDR3 sequence is 15 residues long. The CDR3 is CASSPMETGAGELFF. For the CDR3, the DNA is TGTGCCAGCAGTCCCATGGAGACAGGAGCCGGGGAGCTGTTTTTT.

This chain connects TRBV6-5 to TRBJ1-1, with D unresolved. Trimming stripped 1 base from V and 6 bases from J, with 9 bases between. There are 13 residues in the CDR3. Per the germline V gene, CDR1 is MNHEY and CDR2 is SVGAGI. The CDR3 loop is CASSYYSGSEAFF. In DNA form, the CDR3 reads TGTGCCAGCAGTTACTATTCCGGCTCTGAAGCTTTCTTT.

This chain links TRBV28 with TRBJ1-5, with D possibly matching TRBD1 (5 bases). In germline, CDR1 is MDHEN, CDR2 SYDVKM. The CDR3 length is 12 residues. Deletions cut 8 bases from V and 4 bases from J, with 9 bases between. The CDR3 DNA reads TGTGCCAGCTCTCAGGGTAATCAGCCCCAGCATTTT. It encodes CASSQGNQPQHF.

This sequence joins TRBV29-1 and TRBJ1-4; D call uncertain. Germline V lookup: CDR1 SQVTM, CDR2 ANQGSEA. V lost 3 bases to trimming and J lost 7 bases, with 6 bases between them. The CDR3 totals 11 residues. The DNA of the CDR3 is TGCAGCGTTGAGACCCTTGAAAAACTGTTTTTT. The encoded protein is CSVETLEKLFF.

In this sample, this clone turned up once. This chain links TRBV7-9 with TRBJ2-7, with 8 bases matching TRBD1. Germline trimming cut 3 bases from V and 4 bases from J; bases unmatched to any gene: 8. The germline gives CDR1 SEHNR, CDR2 FQNEAQ (reference sequence). CDR3 length equals 15 residues. CDR3 amino acids: CASSFTGQGGYEQYF. In DNA, the CDR3 is TGTGCCAGCAGCTTCACCGGACAGGGTGGTTACGAGCAGTACTTC.

This chain uses TRBV30 with TRBJ2-5, with a tentative D call TRBD1 (6 bases). The V gene lost 2 bases and the J gene lost 0 bases, with 7 bases spanning the gap. This CDR3 region has 13 residues. Per germline, CDR1 GTSNPN and CDR2 SVGIG (reference sequence). Written as DNA, the CDR3 is TGTGCCTGGAGTAGGGACAACCAAGAGACCCAGTACTTC. Its translation: CAWSRDNQETQYF.

The chain carries TRBV7-3 and TRBJ1-2; D gene unclear. The CDR3 length is 13 residues. Germline-derived CDR1 and CDR2 are SGHTA and FQGTGA. Trimming stripped 4 bases from V and 5 bases from J, with 11 bases between. As DNA, the CDR3 is TGTGCCAGCAGCTCAAGGGCGGGATATGGCTACACCTTC. It translates to CASSSRAGYGYTF.

This chain uses TRBV6-5 with TRBJ2-1, with 12 bases matching TRBD2. The CDR3 is made up of 15 amino acids. Germline CDR1 is MNHEY and CDR2 is SVGAGI. V lost 2 bases to trimming and J lost 7 bases; unmatched junction nucleotides: 3. The CDR3 DNA sequence: TGTGCCAGCAGTTACCGGACTAGCGGGGAGAATGAGCAGTTCTTC. It encodes CASSYRTSGENEQFF.

The rearrangement uses TRBV5-8 and TRBJ1-1, with a possible D match to TRBD1 (5 bases). The CDR3 has 15 amino acids. CDR1 SGHTS and CDR2 YDEGEE come from the germline V gene. V shed 0 bases and J shed 1 base, with 10 bases lying between them. The CDR3 nucleotides are TGTGCCAGCAGCTTGGTACGGGGCCCGAACACTGAAGCTTTCTTT. The encoded protein is CASSLVRGPNTEAFF. Combining the CDR3 with reference TRBV5-8 and TRBJ1-1 gives the whole variable domain EAGVTQSPTHLIKTRGQQATLRCSPISGHTSVYWYQQALGLGLQFLLWYDEGEERNRGNFPPRFSGRQFPNYSSELNVNALELEDSALYLCASSLVRGPNTEAFFGQGTRLTVV.

This chain uses TRBV18 with TRBJ2-7; D possibly corresponds to TRBD1 (5 bases). Trimming stripped 3 bases from V and 2 bases from J, with 11 bases between. Germline V gene data show CDR1 as KGHSH and CDR2 as LQKENI. This CDR3 has 14 amino acids. The CDR3 DNA is TGTGCCAGCTCACCGCGGCAGGGCCCCTACGAGCAGTACTTC. It yields the protein CASSPRQGPYEQYF.